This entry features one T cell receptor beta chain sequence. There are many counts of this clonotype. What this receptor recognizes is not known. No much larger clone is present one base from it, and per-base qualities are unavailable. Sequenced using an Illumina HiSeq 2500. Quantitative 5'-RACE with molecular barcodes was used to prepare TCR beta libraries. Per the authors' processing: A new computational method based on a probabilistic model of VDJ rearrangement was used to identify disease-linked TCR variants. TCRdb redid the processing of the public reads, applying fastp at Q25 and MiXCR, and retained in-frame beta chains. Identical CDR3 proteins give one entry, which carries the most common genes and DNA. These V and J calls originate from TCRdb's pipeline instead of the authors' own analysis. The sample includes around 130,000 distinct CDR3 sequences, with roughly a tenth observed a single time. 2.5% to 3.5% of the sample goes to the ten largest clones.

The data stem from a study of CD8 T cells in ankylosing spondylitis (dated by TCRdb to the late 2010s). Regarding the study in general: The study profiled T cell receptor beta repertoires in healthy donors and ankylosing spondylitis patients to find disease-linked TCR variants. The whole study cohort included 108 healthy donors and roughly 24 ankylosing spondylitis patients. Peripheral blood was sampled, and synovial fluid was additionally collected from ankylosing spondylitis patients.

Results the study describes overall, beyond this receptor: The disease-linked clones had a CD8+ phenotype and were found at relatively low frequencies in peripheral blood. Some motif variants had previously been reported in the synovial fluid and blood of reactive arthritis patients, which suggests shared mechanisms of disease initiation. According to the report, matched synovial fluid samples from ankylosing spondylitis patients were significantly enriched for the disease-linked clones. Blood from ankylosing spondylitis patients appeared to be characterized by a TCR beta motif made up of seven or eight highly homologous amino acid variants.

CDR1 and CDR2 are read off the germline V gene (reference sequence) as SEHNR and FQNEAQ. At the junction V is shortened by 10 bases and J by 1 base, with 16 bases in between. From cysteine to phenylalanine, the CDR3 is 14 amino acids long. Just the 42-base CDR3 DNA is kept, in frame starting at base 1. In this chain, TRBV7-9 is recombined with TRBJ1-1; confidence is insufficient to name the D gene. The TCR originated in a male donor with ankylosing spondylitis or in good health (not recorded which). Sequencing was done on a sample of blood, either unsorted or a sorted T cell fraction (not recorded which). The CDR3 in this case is CATATRLGNTEAFF. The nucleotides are TGTGCCACCGCAACAAGGCTGGGGAACACTGAAGCTTTCTTT.